Listed here are 10 T cell receptor beta chains from one sample, sequenced in a study of blood T cell repertoires in COVID-19. The protocol was immunoSEQ multiplex PCR, while the TCRdb copy is restricted to in-frame clones and leaves out a portion. The data hold a few hundred thousand clones, with 70% to 90% observed a single time. Sequencing was performed on PBMCs or T cells enriched from blood (not recorded which). The receptor set was obtained from a woman younger than 45 who had been exposed to COVID-19.

J is TRBJ1-5 and V is TRBV27; 9 bases fit TRBD1. Trimming cost V 3 bases and J 6 bases; bases outside gene matches: 3. In germline, CDR1 is MNHEY, CDR2 SMNVEV (reference sequence). This CDR3 is 14 amino acids long. CDR3: CASSLTGGLQPQHF. The CDR3 DNA reads TGTGCCAGCAGTTTGACAGGGGGTCTTCAGCCCCAGCATTTT.

The V call is TRBV9, the J call TRBJ2-1; 9 nucleotides line up with TRBD1. V shed 7 bases, J shed 8 bases, and the junction held 16 bases outside the gene matches. The V gene's germline CDR1 is SGDLS and CDR2 YYNGEE. CDR3 length equals 16 residues. DNA of the CDR3: TGTGCCAGCGGGCGGTCCCGGGACAGGGAGGAGGATGAGCAGTTCTTC. As protein: CASGRSRDREEDEQFF.

This clone came up a few times. CDR3 residues: CASSQTGVENIQYF. Written as DNA, the CDR3 is TGTGCCAGCAGCCAGACAGGGGTAGAAAACATTCAGTACTTC. J is TRBJ2-4 and V is TRBV3-1 (or the pseudogene TRBV3-2), with 8 bases aligning to TRBD1. V trimming: 3 bases; J trimming: 5 bases; junction bases outside the gene matches: 3. Germline V lookup: CDR1 LGHDT, CDR2 YNNKEL (reference sequence). The CDR3 is 14 amino acids.

V and J are TRBV5-1 and TRBJ2-7, with 10 bases lining up with TRBD1. Trimming cost V 4 bases and J 2 bases; bases outside gene matches: 6. Germline assignment: CDR1 SGHRS and CDR2 YFSETQ. This CDR3 comprises 15 residues. The CDR3, as DNA: TGCGCCAGCAGCAGAGACAGGGGGCGCCCCTACGAGCAGTACTTC. Amino acid sequence: CASSRDRGRPYEQYF. Full variable domain (outside the CDR3, taken from reference TRBV5-1 and TRBJ2-7): KAGVTQTPRYLIKTRGQQVTLSCSPISGHRSVSWYQQTPGQGLQFLFEYFSETQRNKGNFPGRFSGRQFSNSRSEMNVSTLELGDSALYLCASSRDRGRPYEQYFGPGTRLTVT.

The chain employs TRBV15 and TRBJ2-7, with D maybe TRBD1 (5 bases). Germline V gene lookup returns CDR1 LNHNV and CDR2 YYDKDF (reference sequence). V lost 3 bases and J lost 0, with 15 bases in between. This CDR3 is 16 amino acids long. CDR3 sequence: CATSSSPDTYSYEQYF. The CDR3 region has the DNA TGTGCCACCAGCAGCTCCCCGGACACCTACTCCTACGAGCAGTACTTC.

V usage is TRBV7-9 and J usage is TRBJ1-3; D may be TRBD1 (6 bases). The CDR3 has 15 amino acids. Trimming removed 3 bases at V and 2 bases at J, with 11 bases between. CDR1 SEHNR and CDR2 FQNEAQ come from the germline V gene (reference sequence). The CDR3 sequence is CASSLAGAPGNTIYF. The CDR3 DNA follows: TGTGCCAGCAGCTTGGCGGGGGCGCCTGGAAACACCATATATTTT. The complete variable domain, with remaining parts taken from reference TRBV7-9 and TRBJ1-3, reads DTGVSQNPRHKITKRGQNVTFRCDPISEHNRLYWYRQTLGQGPEFLTYFQNEAQLEKSRLLSDRFSAERPKGSFSTLEIQRTEQGDSAMYLCASSLAGAPGNTIYFGEGSWLTVV.

The chain is built from TRBV27 and TRBJ1-1; 9 bases agree with TRBD1. The CDR3 covers 15 residues. The V gene end was trimmed by 6 bases and the J gene end by 8 bases; junction bases not matched to a gene: 13. Germline lookup yields CDR1 MNHEY and CDR2 SMNVEV (reference sequence). The CDR3: CASRRRTGVLTEAFF. The CDR3 DNA is TGTGCCAGCAGACGCCGGACAGGGGTGCTTACGGAAGCTTTCTTT.

This chain connects TRBV7-3 to TRBJ2-1, with TRBD2 matching 10 bases. V was pared by 4 bases and J by 9 bases, with 9 bases of the junction left unmatched. The CDR3 extends over 15 amino acids. The germline gives CDR1 SGHTA, CDR2 FQGTGA. CDR3 protein: CASSSGQRGGSEQFF. The CDR3 DNA follows: TGTGCCAGCAGCTCTGGCCAGCGGGGGGGCAGTGAGCAGTTCTTC.

The chain joins TRBV4-1 to TRBJ2-5; TRBD2 might be the D (6 bases). Germline V gene sequence: CDR1 MGHRA, CDR2 YSYEKL. Trimming took off 0 bases at V and 4 bases at J, with 12 bases between the two ends. CDR3 size: 15 residues. The CDR3 DNA follows: TGCGCCAGCAGCCAAGAAGGACTATTTACAGAGACCCAGTACTTC. This codes for CASSQEGLFTETQYF.

This clone was counted a few times. The chain carries TRBV12-5 and TRBJ1-5; TRBD1 might be the D (6 bases). From germline, CDR1 is LGHNT and CDR2 FRNRAP. The V end lost 2 bases, the J end lost 5 bases, and 13 bases lay between the germline ends. This CDR3 has 15 residues. The CDR3 protein is CASGLTGPGDQPQHF. In DNA form, the CDR3 reads TGTGCTAGTGGTTTGACAGGGCCAGGCGATCAGCCCCAGCATTTT.